This passage covers 26 T cell receptor beta chains from one sample sequenced in a study of shared clonotypes between healthy human individuals. Data came from immunoSEQ multiplex PCR; TCRdb stores just in-frame clones and leaves some out. The repertoire holds a few million clones, with roughly 93% as singletons. The naive CD8 population came from CD45RO-negative cells selected for CCR7, without terminally differentiated effector memory CD45RA+ cells. Sequenced: naive CD8+ T cells from PBMCs. These receptors all come from a man aged 18 to 30 in good health. Some clones in this sample may be carry-over from other donors' samples.

This clone was seen once. The chain recombines TRBV11-2 with TRBJ2-7; D tentatively fits TRBD1 or TRBD2 (6 bases each). Germline-derived CDR1 and CDR2 are SGHAT and FQNNGV. This CDR3 spans 14 amino acids. Trimming pared 4 bases from V and 3 bases from J, leaving 13 bases between. CDR3 sequence reads: CASSSFGGDYEQYF. The CDR3 nucleotides are TGTGCCAGCAGCTCTTTCGGGGGCGACTACGAGCAGTACTTC. Looking up the rest from reference TRBV11-2 and TRBJ2-7 gives the full variable domain: EAGVAQSPRYKIIEKRQSVAFWCNPISGHATLYWYQQILGQGPKLLIQFQNNGVVDDSQLPKDRFSAERLKGVDSTLKIQPAKLEDSAVYLCASSSFGGDYEQYFGPGTRLTVT.

The chain uses TRBV4-3 and TRBJ2-1; 7 nucleotides align to TRBD2. V lost 0 bases to trimming and J lost 1 base; unmatched junction nucleotides: 6. Germline V gene data show CDR1 as LGHNA and CDR2 as YSLEER. The CDR3 spans 17 residues. DNA of the CDR3: TGCGCCAGCAGCCAAGAAGACCTAGCGGAATCCTACAATGAGCAGTTCTTC. It translates to CASSQEDLAESYNEQFF.

The chain employs TRBV13 and TRBJ2-2, with D perhaps TRBD1 or TRBD2 (5 bases each). The ends were cut back, 3 bases at V and 7 bases at J, with 12 bases in the middle. The CDR3 has 14 amino acids. CDR1 and CDR2 from the germline V gene are PRHDT and FYEKMQ (reference sequence). The CDR3 protein is CASSFGVRGGELFF. The CDR3 DNA is TGTGCCAGCAGCTTCGGGGTAAGGGGCGGGGAGCTGTTTTTT. Complete variable domain (other parts from reference TRBV13 and TRBJ2-2): AAGVIQSPRHLIKEKRETATLKCYPIPRHDTVYWYQQGPGQDPQFLISFYEKMQSDKGSIPDRFSAQQFSDYHSELNMSSLELGDSALYFCASSFGVRGGELFFGEGSRLTVL.

The V and J genes are TRBV5-4 and TRBJ2-7; 11 bases agree with TRBD2. After removal of 4 bases from V and 3 bases from J, the junction contained 6 bases not matched to a gene. Germline loops: CDR1 SGHNT, CDR2 YYREEE (reference sequence). The CDR3 extends over 15 amino acids. The chain's CDR3 is CASSGGTSGYYEQYF. The CDR3 nucleotides read TGTGCCAGCAGCGGCGGGACTAGCGGTTACTACGAGCAGTACTTC.

This sequence joins TRBV7-9 and TRBJ1-1; 9 nucleotides line up with TRBD1. Per germline, CDR1 SEHNR and CDR2 FQNEAQ (reference sequence). V dropped 5 bases and J dropped 8; count of bases not matched to a gene: 6. This CDR3 contains 13 residues. The CDR3 coding sequence is TGTGCCAGCAGCCCCGACAGGGGGGCCGAAGCTTTCTTT. As protein: CASSPDRGAEAFF.

V and J are TRBV7-2 and TRBJ2-7; the D is unclear. The CDR3 has 12 residues. V was pared by 1 base and J by 7 bases, with 8 bases between. CDR1 and CDR2 (germline): SGHTA, FQGNSA. The CDR3 spells CASSLGFPEQYF. The CDR3 DNA follows: TGTGCCAGCAGCTTAGGATTCCCGGAGCAGTACTTC.

The J gene is TRBJ2-5, the V gene TRBV27, with 7 bases matching TRBD1. The CDR3 runs 14 residues. The trim removed 2 bases at V and 4 bases at J, leaving 4 bases unmatched. CDR1 MNHEY and CDR2 SMNVEV come from the germline V gene (reference sequence). This CDR3 reads CASSLDRVRETQYF. The CDR3 nucleotides read TGTGCCAGCAGTTTAGACAGGGTACGAGAGACCCAGTACTTC.

V and J are TRBV28 and TRBJ2-7, with a weak D call TRBD2 (5 bases). The CDR3 has 15 residues. Germline-derived CDR1 and CDR2 are MDHEN and SYDVKM. V was clipped by 4 bases and J by 0 bases, with 13 bases between them. CDR3 in DNA: TGTGCCAGCAGTTCCCCGGACGGGATCTCCTACGAGCAGTACTTC. Its translation is CASSSPDGISYEQYF.

Regarding this clone: A read error may account for a junction end that differs from germline. J is TRBJ2-7 and V is TRBV28; 9 bases fit TRBD2. CDR1 and CDR2 (germline): MDHEN, SYDVKM. This CDR3 is built from 14 residues. CDR3 nucleotides: TGTGCCAGCAGTTTACGGCGGGAGGGACCTAGGGCGGACTTC. Its protein is CASSLRREGPRADF.

V is TRBV5-6 and J is TRBJ1-1; D gene ambiguous. The germline gives CDR1 SGHDT, CDR2 YYEEEE. V lost 4 bases and J 0 bases, leaving 22 bases between the germline ends. The CDR3 covers 18 residues. The CDR3 loop reads CASSPPGWDFAMNTEAFF. The CDR3 nucleotides are TGTGCCAGCAGCCCCCCGGGGTGGGATTTTGCTATGAACACTGAAGCTTTCTTT.

This chain links TRBV6-1 with TRBJ2-4; no clear D gene. V gave up 3 bases and J gave up 0 bases, with 12 bases separating them. The germline gives CDR1 MNHNS, CDR2 SASEGT. CDR3 length equals 16 residues. CDR3 nucleotide sequence: TGTGCCAGCAGTGACGGACGGTCTACAGCCAAAAACATTCAGTACTTC. This codes for CASSDGRSTAKNIQYF.

V is TRBV27 and J is TRBJ2-2; D is possibly TRBD2 (5 bases). CDR3 length equals 16 residues. V lost 4 bases and J 4 bases, leaving 16 bases between the germline ends. Per germline, CDR1 MNHEY and CDR2 SMNVEV (reference sequence). CDR3 sequence: CASSYVGGWGTGELFF. CDR3 coding DNA: TGTGCCAGCAGTTACGTAGGAGGTTGGGGCACCGGGGAGCTGTTTTTT.

J is TRBJ2-1 and V is TRBV6-1; 7 bases are shared with TRBD1. The germline gives CDR1 MNHNS, CDR2 SASEGT. The CDR3 is made up of 16 amino acids. Trimming removed 2 bases from V and 3 bases from J; junction bases left unmatched: 7. CDR3 loop: CASSESRGRVYNEQFF. The CDR3 region has the DNA TGTGCCAGCAGTGAATCTAGGGGGCGCGTCTACAATGAGCAGTTCTTC.

This chain joins TRBV4-1 and TRBJ2-7; D gene ambiguous. The CDR3 totals 15 residues. The germline gives CDR1 MGHRA, CDR2 YSYEKL. The V end lost 4 bases, the J end lost 3 bases, and 16 bases lay between the germline ends. The CDR3 nucleotides are TGCGCCAGCAGCCCATTCGAGACTCAAGACTACGAGCAGTACTTC. It encodes CASSPFETQDYEQYF.

This chain uses TRBV15 with TRBJ1-1, with a tentative D call TRBD1 (5 bases). Germline assignment: CDR1 LNHNV and CDR2 YYDKDF (reference sequence). Between the trimmed V and J ends, which lost 4 bases and 7 bases, there was a span of 10 bases. This CDR3 is 12 amino acids long. The CDR3 bases are TGTGCCACCAGCATCAGGGTCGGTGAAGCTTTCTTT. This encodes CATSIRVGEAFF.

J is TRBJ2-1 and V is TRBV27; possibly TRBD1 or TRBD2 for D (5 bases each). The length of the CDR3 is 15 residues. V dropped 6 bases and J dropped 4 bases, with 16 bases sitting between them. The V gene's germline CDR1 is MNHEY and CDR2 SMNVEV (reference sequence). The CDR3 region is CASSFPGPTYNEQFF. The CDR3 nucleotides are TGTGCCAGCAGCTTCCCGGGACCGACTTACAATGAGCAGTTCTTC.

This rearrangement joins TRBV5-6 to TRBJ2-1, with 10 bases that match TRBD2. Germline CDR1 SGHDT, CDR2 YYEEEE. The CDR3 covers 17 residues. The V gene end was trimmed by 4 bases and the J gene end by 10 bases; junction bases not matched to a gene: 17. This chain's CDR3 is CASSPRLGLAGEAEQFF. The CDR3 nucleotides are TGTGCCAGCAGCCCTAGGTTGGGCCTAGCGGGAGAGGCAGAGCAGTTCTTC.

The V and J genes are TRBV19 and TRBJ2-3, with 9 positions matching TRBD2. The ends lost 0 bases at V and 4 bases at J; junction bases unmatched: 11. The CDR3 totals 18 residues. Germline CDR1 reads LNHDA; CDR2 reads SQIVND (reference sequence). Here the CDR3 reads CASSIDRGLAGTSDTQYF. CDR3 DNA: TGTGCCAGTAGTATAGACCGCGGCCTAGCGGGAACCTCAGATACGCAGTATTTT.

In regard to this clone: A junction end diverges from the germline sequence, so it may reflect a read error. J is TRBJ2-3 and V is TRBV10-3; 8 positions agree with TRBD2. The germline gives CDR1 ENHRY, CDR2 SYGVKD. This CDR3 is built from 16 residues. The CDR3 loop is CAISDGLAAGGFQEDF. DNA for the CDR3: TGTGCCATCAGTGACGGGCTAGCGGCGGGGGGCTTCCAAGAAGATTTT.

The chain has TRBV30 and TRBJ1-4; D unresolved. Germline loops: CDR1 GTSNPN, CDR2 SVGIG (reference sequence). Trimming took off 0 bases at V and 8 bases at J, with 13 bases between the two ends. The CDR3 length is 14 residues. CDR3 in amino acids: CAWSVHGGREKLFF. Here the CDR3 DNA reads TGTGCCTGGAGTGTACACGGCGGACGCGAAAAACTGTTTTTT. Complete variable domain (other parts from reference TRBV30 and TRBJ1-4): SQTIHQWPATLVQPVGSPLSLECTVEGTSNPNLYWYRQAAGRGLQLLFYSVGIGQISSEVPQNLSASRPQDRQFILSSKKLLLSDSGFYLCAWSVHGGREKLFFGSGTQLSVL.

The chain joins TRBV30 to TRBJ2-7; 7 nucleotides agree with TRBD2. Germline values: CDR1 GTSNPN, CDR2 SVGIG (reference sequence). V trimming: 4 bases; J trimming: 2 bases; junction bases outside the gene matches: 8. The CDR3 covers 14 residues. The DNA for the CDR3 is TGTGCCTGGAAGTCGCCGGGAGGTCCCTACGAGCAGTACTTC. Its protein is CAWKSPGGPYEQYF.

Points on this clone: Other DNA sequences from this sample encode an identical CDR3 as well. The chain links TRBV27 to TRBJ2-7; D is unresolved. The length of the CDR3 is 13 residues. V lost 2 bases and J 2 bases, leaving 7 bases between the germline ends. Germline V gene data show CDR1 as MNHEY and CDR2 as SMNVEV (reference sequence). The CDR3 nucleotides are TGTGCCAGCAGTTTAGGCAGTACCTACGAGCAGTACTTC. Protein: CASSLGSTYEQYF.

Regarding this clone: Other DNA sequences in the sample encode the same CDR3. The V call is TRBV7-9, the J call TRBJ1-2; 8 bases fit TRBD1. This CDR3 spans 15 amino acids. The V segment lost 5 bases and the J segment 2 bases; nucleotides outside the gene matches: 7. In germline, CDR1 is SEHNR, CDR2 FQNEAQ (reference sequence). CDR3 loop: CASSPGQGKNYGYTF. Written as DNA, the CDR3 is TGTGCCAGCAGCCCCGGACAGGGAAAGAACTATGGCTACACCTTC.

This clone has only one observation. CDR3 DNA sequence: TGTGCCAGCAGCTTCGGGACGGATTTAGCCAAAAACATTCAGTACTTC. The encoded protein is CASSFGTDLAKNIQYF. The chain carries TRBV7-9 and TRBJ2-4, with D perhaps matching TRBD1 or TRBD2 (5 bases each). The CDR3 consists of 16 residues. CDR1 SEHNR and CDR2 FQNEAQ come from the germline V gene (reference sequence). V lost 3 bases and J lost 0, with 12 bases in between.

As to this clone: The same CDR3 arises from other DNA sequences in this sample as well. The chain combines TRBV27 with TRBJ2-7; TRBD1 is a possible D gene (6 bases). CDR1 MNHEY and CDR2 SMNVEV come from the germline V gene (reference sequence). The CDR3 runs 14 residues. V shed 5 bases and J shed 4 bases, with 15 bases lying between them. CDR3 DNA: TGTGCCAGCAGTACCGGTACAGGGTCGTACGAGCAGTACTTC. As protein: CASSTGTGSYEQYF.

The chain employs TRBV4-1 and TRBJ2-1; D is unclear. This CDR3 region has 14 residues. Germline assignment: CDR1 MGHRA and CDR2 YSYEKL. V lost 0 bases and J 8 bases, leaving 11 bases between the germline ends. CDR3 sequence (DNA): TGCGCCAGCAGCCAAGATAACAGCTTCGATGAGCAGTTCTTC. The encoded protein is CASSQDNSFDEQFF.